This T cell receptor beta chain was obtained from a study of identical twins. Each CDR3 protein gets one entry after TCRdb re-called the 5' RACE reads with MiXCR. The sample includes hundreds of thousands of distinct CDR3 sequences, about 12% of them seen just once. Broader study findings: For cord blood, abundant beta clonotypes had fewer insertions, unlike memory repertoires, which showed none. Excess sharing between twins was weaker in beta out-of-frame sequences.

This clonotype was detected many times. The antigen is not known. This sample was shared with a second study, whose subject was yellow fever vaccine responses in identical twins.

The receptor comes from a woman between 18 and 29 years old in good health. The sequencing sample was made of CD8+ T cells sorted from blood.

The CDR3 coding sequence is TGCGCCAGCAGCTTGGATCAGGGGATGGAGTTCTTC. Protein: CASSLDQGMEFF. The rearrangement uses TRBV5-1 and TRBJ2-1; D is possibly TRBD1 (6 bases). The germline V and J ends were trimmed by 0 bases and 14 bases, with 12 bases remaining between them. The CDR3 runs 12 residues. Germline V lookup: CDR1 SGHRS, CDR2 YFSETQ. Full variable domain (outside the CDR3, taken from reference TRBV5-1 and TRBJ2-1): KAGVTQTPRYLIKTRGQQVTLSCSPISGHRSVSWYQQTPGQGLQFLFEYFSETQRNKGNFPGRFSGRQFSNSRSEMNVSTLELGDSALYLCASSLDQGMEFFGPGTRLTVL.